The T cell receptor (delta chain) under discussion was sequenced for a study of γδ T cells in repeated Plasmodium falciparum infection. The CDR3 consists of 21 residues. V lost 3 bases, J lost 1 base, and 22 bases stayed unmatched. Germline V gives CDR1 GEAIGNYY, CDR2 EKD. This clone occurred a few times. TCRdb attributes to this sequence the protein of a much larger clone, which differs from the DNA translation at residue 13; a read error is likely, and the protein displayed is translated from the DNA. TCRdb re-identified clones in the multiplex PCR reads via CATT. The table lists tens of thousands of delta-chain clones, approximately 1.5% of them singletons. Bulk repertoires came from Vgamma9/Vdelta2+ or Vdelta2-negative gammadelta T cells flow-sorted from PBMC.

This receptor was taken from a pool of human donors (malaria-infected and uninfected, not separated). The chain has TRDV2 and TRDJ1; 10 positions match TRDD3. The sample comprised gamma-delta T cells from blood. This CDR3 reads CACDAYWGMAPGVGGTDKLIF. For the CDR3, the DNA is TGTGCCTGTGACGCGTACTGGGGGATGGCTCCGGGTGTGGGTGGCACCGATAAACTCATCTTT.